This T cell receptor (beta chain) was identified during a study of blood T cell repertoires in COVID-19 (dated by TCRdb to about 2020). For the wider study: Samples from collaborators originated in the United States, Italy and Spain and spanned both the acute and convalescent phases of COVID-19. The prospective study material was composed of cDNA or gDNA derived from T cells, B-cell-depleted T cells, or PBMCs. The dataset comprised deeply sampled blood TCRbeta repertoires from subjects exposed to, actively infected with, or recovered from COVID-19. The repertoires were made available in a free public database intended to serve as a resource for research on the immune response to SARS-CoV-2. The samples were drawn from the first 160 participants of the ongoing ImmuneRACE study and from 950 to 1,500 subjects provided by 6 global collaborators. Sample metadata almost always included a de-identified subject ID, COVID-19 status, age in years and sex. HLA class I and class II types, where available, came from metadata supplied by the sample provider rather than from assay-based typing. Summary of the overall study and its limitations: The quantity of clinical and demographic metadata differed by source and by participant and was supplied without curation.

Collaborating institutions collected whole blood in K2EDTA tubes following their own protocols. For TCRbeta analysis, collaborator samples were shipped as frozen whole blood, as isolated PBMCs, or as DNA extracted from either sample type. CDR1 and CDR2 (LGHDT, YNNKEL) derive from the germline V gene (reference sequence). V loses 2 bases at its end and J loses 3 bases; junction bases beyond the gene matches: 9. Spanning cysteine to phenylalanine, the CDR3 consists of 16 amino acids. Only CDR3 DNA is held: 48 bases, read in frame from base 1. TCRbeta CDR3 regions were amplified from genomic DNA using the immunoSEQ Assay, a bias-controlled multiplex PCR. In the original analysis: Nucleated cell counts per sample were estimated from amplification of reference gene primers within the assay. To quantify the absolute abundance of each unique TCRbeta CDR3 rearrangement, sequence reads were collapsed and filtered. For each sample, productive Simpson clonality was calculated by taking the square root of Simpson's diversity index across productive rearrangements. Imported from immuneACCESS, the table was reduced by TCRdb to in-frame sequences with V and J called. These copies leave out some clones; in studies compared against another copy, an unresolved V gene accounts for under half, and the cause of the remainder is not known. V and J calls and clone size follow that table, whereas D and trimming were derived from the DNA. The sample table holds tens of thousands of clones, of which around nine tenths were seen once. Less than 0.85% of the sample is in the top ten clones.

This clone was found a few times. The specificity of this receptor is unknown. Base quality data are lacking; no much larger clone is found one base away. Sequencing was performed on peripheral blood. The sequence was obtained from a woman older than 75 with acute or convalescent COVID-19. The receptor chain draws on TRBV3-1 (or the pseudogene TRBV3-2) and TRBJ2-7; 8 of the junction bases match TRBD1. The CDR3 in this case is CASSQRRDRGDYEQYF. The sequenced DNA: TGTGCCAGCAGCCAAAGAAGAGACAGGGGCGACTACGAGCAGTACTTC.